These 7 T cell receptor beta chains came from one sample sequenced in a study of blood T cell repertoires in COVID-19. Produced via immunoSEQ multiplex PCR; TCRdb's table is partial and in-frame only. The table includes about 40,000 clones, 90% to 95% detected once. Material: peripheral blood. These receptors were obtained from a woman in her 30s in a cohort sampled during active COVID-19.

The CDR3 protein is CATSSSPGNTDTQYF. DNA of the CDR3: TGTGCCACCAGTTCCAGCCCGGGGAACACAGATACGCAGTATTTT. The chain uses TRBV24-1 and TRBJ2-3; possible D gene TRBD2, 5 bases. The CDR3 has 15 residues. Between the trimmed V and J ends, which lost 6 bases and 2 bases, there was a span of 14 bases. Germline V gene data show CDR1 as KGHDR and CDR2 as SFDVKD.

Here the CDR3 reads CASSFSGQGREKLFF. The CDR3, as DNA: TGTGCCAGCAGTTTTTCTGGACAGGGCCGGGAAAAACTGTTTTTT. V usage is TRBV28 and J usage is TRBJ1-4, with TRBD1 identical over 8 bases. Germline V gives CDR1 MDHEN, CDR2 SYDVKM. After removal of 3 bases from V and 8 bases from J, the junction contained 8 bases not matched to a gene. The CDR3 totals 15 residues.

The chain is built from TRBV27 and TRBJ2-7; D might be TRBD2 (6 bases). This CDR3 is built from 14 residues. Germline CDR1 reads MNHEY; CDR2 reads SMNVEV (reference sequence). Between the trimmed V and J ends, which lost 2 bases and 2 bases, there was a span of 10 bases. The CDR3 bases are TGTGCCAGCAGTTTAAAGGAGGGTCCCTACGAGCAGTACTTC. This gives the protein CASSLKEGPYEQYF.

The chain has TRBV11-3 and TRBJ2-4; D is perhaps TRBD1 (5 bases). The V end was cut by 4 bases, the J end by 8 bases, with 12 bases between. Germline lookup yields CDR1 SGHNT and CDR2 YENEEA. CDR3 size: 13 residues. In DNA, the CDR3 is TGTGCCAGCAGCTCCCCAGGGTTGGACATTCAGTACTTC. It encodes CASSSPGLDIQYF.

The chain recombines TRBV9 with TRBJ1-1; D is uncertain. Deletions cut 4 bases from V and 7 bases from J, with 17 bases between. Germline loops: CDR1 SGDLS, CDR2 YYNGEE. The CDR3 loop spans 14 amino acids. The CDR3 DNA reads TGTGCCAGCAGCCCCGATACGTTGGCGGGTGAAGCTTTCTTT. This translates into CASSPDTLAGEAFF.

The chain combines TRBV5-4 with TRBJ2-2; D is unclear. Germline V lookup: CDR1 SGHNT, CDR2 YYREEE (reference sequence). This CDR3 region has 14 residues. V was cut by 5 bases and J by 6 bases, with 14 bases left in between. The CDR3, as DNA: TGTGCCAGCAGTTTGCCCGGTCGGGCCGGGGAGCTGTTTTTT. Protein: CASSLPGRAGELFF.

This clone came up a few times. The J gene is TRBJ2-3, the V gene TRBV7-3, with TRBD1 identical over 7 bases. This CDR3 has 14 residues. Trimming at V came to 5 bases and at J to 4 bases, leaving 6 bases not matched to a gene. Per the germline V gene, CDR1 is SGHTA and CDR2 is FQGTGA. CDR3 residues: CASSPDRVADTQYF. DNA of the CDR3: TGTGCCAGCAGCCCTGACAGGGTGGCAGATACGCAGTATTTT.